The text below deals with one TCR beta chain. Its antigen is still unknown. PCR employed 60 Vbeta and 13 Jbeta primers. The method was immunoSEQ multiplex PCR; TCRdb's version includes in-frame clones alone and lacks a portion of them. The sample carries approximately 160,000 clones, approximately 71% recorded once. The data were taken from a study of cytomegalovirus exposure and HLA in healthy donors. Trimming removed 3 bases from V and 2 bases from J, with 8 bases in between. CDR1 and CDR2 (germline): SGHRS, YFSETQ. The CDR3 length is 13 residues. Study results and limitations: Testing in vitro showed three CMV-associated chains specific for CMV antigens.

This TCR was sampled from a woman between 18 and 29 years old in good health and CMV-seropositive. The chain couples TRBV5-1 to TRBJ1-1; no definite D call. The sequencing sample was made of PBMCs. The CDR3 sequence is CASSSGFNTEAFF. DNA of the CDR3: TGCGCCAGCAGCTCAGGATTTAACACTGAAGCTTTCTTT.